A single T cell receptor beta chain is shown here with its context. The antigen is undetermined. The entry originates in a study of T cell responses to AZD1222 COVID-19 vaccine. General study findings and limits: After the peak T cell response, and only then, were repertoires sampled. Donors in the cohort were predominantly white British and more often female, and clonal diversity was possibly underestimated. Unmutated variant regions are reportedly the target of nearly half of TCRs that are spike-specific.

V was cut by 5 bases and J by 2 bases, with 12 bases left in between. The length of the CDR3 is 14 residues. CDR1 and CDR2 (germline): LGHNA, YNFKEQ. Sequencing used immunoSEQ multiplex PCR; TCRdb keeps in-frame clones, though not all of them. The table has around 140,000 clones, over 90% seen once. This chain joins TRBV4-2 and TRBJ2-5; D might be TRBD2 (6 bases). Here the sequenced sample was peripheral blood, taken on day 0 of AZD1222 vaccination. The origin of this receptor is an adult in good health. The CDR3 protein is CASSAGQQQETQYF. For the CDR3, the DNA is TGTGCCAGCAGCGCGGGGCAGCAGCAAGAGACCCAGTACTTC.